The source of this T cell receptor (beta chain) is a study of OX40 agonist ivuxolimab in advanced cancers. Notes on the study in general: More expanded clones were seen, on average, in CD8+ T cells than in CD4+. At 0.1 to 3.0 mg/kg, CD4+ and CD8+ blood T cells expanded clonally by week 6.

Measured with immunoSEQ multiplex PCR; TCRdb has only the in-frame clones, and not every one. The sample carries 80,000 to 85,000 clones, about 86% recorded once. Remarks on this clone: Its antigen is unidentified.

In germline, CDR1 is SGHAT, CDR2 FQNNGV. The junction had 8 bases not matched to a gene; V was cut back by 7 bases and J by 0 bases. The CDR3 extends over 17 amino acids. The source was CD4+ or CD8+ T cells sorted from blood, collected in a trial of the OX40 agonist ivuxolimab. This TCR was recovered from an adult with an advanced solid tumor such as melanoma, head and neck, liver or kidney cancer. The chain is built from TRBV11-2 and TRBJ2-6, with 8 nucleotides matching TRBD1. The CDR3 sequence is CASTRDRSLSGANVLTF. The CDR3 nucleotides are TGTGCCAGCACCAGGGACAGGTCCCTCTCTGGGGCCAACGTCCTGACTTTC.